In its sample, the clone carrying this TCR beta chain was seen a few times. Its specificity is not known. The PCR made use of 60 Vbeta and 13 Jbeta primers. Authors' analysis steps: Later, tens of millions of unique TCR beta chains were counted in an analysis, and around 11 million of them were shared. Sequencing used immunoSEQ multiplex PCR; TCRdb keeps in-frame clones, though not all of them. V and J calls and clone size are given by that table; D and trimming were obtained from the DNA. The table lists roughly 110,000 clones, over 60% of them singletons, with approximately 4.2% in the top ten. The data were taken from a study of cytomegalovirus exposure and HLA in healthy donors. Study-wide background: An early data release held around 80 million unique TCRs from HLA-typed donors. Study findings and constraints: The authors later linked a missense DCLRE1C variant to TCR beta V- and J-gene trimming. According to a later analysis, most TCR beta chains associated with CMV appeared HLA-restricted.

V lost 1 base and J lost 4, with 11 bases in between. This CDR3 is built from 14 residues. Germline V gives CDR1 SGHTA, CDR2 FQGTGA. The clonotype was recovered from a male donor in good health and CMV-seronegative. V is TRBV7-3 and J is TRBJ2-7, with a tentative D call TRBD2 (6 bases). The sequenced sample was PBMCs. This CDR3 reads CASSLIGRGYEQYF. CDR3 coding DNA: TGTGCCAGCAGCTTAATCGGGAGAGGTTACGAGCAGTACTTC.